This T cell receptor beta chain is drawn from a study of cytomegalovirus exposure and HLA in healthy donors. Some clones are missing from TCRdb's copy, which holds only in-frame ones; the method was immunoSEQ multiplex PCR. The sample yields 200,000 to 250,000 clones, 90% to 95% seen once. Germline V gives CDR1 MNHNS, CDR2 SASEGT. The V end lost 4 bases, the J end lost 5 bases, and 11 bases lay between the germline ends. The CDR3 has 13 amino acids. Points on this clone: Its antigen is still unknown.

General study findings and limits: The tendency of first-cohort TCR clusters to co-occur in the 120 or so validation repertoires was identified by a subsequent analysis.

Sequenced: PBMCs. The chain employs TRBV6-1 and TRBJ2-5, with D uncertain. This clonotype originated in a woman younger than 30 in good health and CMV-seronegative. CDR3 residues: CASSATVKETQYF. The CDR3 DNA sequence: TGTGCCAGCAGTGCCACAGTCAAGGAGACCCAGTACTTC.